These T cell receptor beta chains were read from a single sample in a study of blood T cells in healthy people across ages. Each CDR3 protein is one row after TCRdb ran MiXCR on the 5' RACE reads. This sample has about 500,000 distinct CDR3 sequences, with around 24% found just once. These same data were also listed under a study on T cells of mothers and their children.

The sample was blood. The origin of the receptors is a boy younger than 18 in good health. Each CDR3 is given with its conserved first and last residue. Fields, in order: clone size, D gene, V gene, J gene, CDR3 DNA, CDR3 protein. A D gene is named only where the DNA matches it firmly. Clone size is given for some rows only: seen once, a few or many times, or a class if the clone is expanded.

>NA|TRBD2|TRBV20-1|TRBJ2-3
TGCAGTGCTACCCTTAGCGGGGGGGCAGCAGATACGCAGTATTTT
CSATLSGGAADTQYF
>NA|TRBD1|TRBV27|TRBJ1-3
TGTGCCAGCAGTTTTATGACCATGACAGGGCACTCTGGAAACACCATATATTTT
CASSFMTMTGHSGNTIYF
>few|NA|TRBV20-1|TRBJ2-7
TGCAGTGCTAACCGGGACTACGAGCAGTACTTC
CSANRDYEQYF
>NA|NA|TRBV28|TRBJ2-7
TGTGCCAGCAGACCAGACAGCCGAAATTCCTACGAGCAGTACTTC
CASRPDSRNSYEQYF
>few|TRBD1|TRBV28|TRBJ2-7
TGTGCCAGCAATACAGGGGTATCAGGCGAGCAGTACTTC
CASNTGVSGEQYF
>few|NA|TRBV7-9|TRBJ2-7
TGTGCCAGCAGCTTAGACCCCCTCGAGCAGTACTTC
CASSLDPLEQYF
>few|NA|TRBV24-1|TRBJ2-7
TGTGCCACCAGTGGTCAAAATTTTTACGAGCAGTACTTC
CATSGQNFYEQYF
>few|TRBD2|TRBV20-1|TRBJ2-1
TGCAGTGCTAGGGGCCTACTAGCGGGAGACTACAATGAGCAGTTCTTC
CSARGLLAGDYNEQFF
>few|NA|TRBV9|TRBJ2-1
TGTGCCAGCAGCGCCCTTACCTCGAGCTCCTACAATGAGCAGTTCTTC
CASSALTSSSYNEQFF
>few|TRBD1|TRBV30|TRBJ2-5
TGTGCCTGGGCGGGACAGGGGAAAGAGACCCAGTACTTC
CAWAGQGKETQYF
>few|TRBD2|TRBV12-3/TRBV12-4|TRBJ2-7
TGTGCCAGCAGTTTTGGGGGGGACCGTAGCTCCTACGAGCAGTACTTC
CASSFGGDRSSYEQYF
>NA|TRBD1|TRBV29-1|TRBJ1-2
TGCAGCGTTGAGGGAGGCGGGACAGGGGCTCAGGGCTACACCTTC
CSVEGGGTGAQGYTF